These T cell receptor beta chains were read from a single sample in a study of cytomegalovirus exposure and HLA in healthy donors. TCRdb's copy holds only in-frame clones and misses some; the assay was immunoSEQ multiplex PCR. The profile shows about 190,000 clones, roughly 80% of them singletons. Material: PBMCs. The receptors were sampled from a woman aged 18 to 35 in good health and CMV-seronegative. Both conserved end residues are part of each CDR3. Each record gives: J gene, V gene, clone size, CDR3 protein. Some rows mark clone size as missing; the rest say once, few, many or name a class of expanded clone.

TRBJ2-3 TRBV6-5 . CASSYFLADTQYF
TRBJ2-2 TRBV2 . CASSDFGLAGELFF
TRBJ2-7 TRBV4-1 . CASSQGLAGVYEQYF
TRBJ2-3 TRBV10-3 . CAINPGGQGYTDTQYF
TRBJ1-2 TRBV7-9 . CASSQAVGHYGYTF
TRBJ2-6 TRBV6-4 few CATLETGANVLTF
TRBJ1-4 TRBV27 . CASSLVGGAGEKLFF
TRBJ1-3 TRBV9 . CASSVVPGPGNTIYF
TRBJ2-5 TRBV2 . CASSAGASGGLVETQYF
TRBJ1-3 TRBV11-2 . CASSAGQGATGGNTIYF
TRBJ2-3 TRBV2 . CASTSLPRTDTQYF
TRBJ2-7 TRBV15 few CATSSQRQGLLPYEQYF
TRBJ2-2 TRBV19 . CASSRTGTGDTGELFF
TRBJ1-4 TRBV28 . CASSLLAGDNEKLFF
TRBJ2-5 TRBV10-1 . CASSAGGSETQYF
TRBJ1-1 TRBV25-1 few CASSESTIRGTEAFF
TRBJ1-1 TRBV28 . CASSLGQEHTEAFF
TRBJ2-7 TRBV11-2 . CASSFVAYPPEQYF
TRBJ2-2 TRBV28 . CASSLIRELPGELFF
TRBJ1-1 TRBV5-1 . CASSWDRDSLSTEAFF
TRBJ2-1 TRBV5-1 few CASSGGSTNEQFF